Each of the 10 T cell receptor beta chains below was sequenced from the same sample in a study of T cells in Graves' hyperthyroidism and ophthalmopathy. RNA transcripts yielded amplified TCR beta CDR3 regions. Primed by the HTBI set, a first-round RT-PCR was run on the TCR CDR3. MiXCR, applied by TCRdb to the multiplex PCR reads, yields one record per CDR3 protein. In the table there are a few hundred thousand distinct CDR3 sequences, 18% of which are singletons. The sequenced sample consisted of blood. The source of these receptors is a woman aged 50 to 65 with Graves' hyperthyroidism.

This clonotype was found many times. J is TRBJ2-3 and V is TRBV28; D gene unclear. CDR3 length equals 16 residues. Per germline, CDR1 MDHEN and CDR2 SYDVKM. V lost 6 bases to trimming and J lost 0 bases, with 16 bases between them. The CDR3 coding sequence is TGTGCCAGCAGGGAAGGAGCCCGTGCTAGCACAGATACGCAGTATTTT. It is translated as CASREGARASTDTQYF.

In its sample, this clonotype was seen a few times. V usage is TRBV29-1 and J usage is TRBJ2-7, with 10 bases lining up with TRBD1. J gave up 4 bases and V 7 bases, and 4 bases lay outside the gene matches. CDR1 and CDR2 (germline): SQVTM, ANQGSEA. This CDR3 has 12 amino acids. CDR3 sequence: CSAGTGDYEQYF. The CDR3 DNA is TGCAGCGCCGGGACAGGGGATTACGAGCAGTACTTC.

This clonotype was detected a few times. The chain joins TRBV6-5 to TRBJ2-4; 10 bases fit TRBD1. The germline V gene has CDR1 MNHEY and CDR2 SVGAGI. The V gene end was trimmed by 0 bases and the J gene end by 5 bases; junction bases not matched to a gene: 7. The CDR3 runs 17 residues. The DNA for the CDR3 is TGTGCCAGCAGTTACTCGAAAGGACAGGGGGGGCAAAACATTCAGTACTTC. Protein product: CASSYSKGQGGQNIQYF.

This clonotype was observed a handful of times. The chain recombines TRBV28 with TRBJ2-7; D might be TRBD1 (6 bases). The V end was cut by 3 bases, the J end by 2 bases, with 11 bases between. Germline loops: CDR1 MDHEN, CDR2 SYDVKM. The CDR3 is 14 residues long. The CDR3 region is CASSFPGVPYEQYF. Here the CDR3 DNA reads TGTGCCAGCAGTTTTCCAGGGGTCCCCTACGAGCAGTACTTC.

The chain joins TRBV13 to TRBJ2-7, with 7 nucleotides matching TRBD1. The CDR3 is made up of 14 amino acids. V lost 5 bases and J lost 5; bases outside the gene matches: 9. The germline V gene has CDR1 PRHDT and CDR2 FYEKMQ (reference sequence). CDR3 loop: CASSLTTGINEQYF. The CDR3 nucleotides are TGTGCCAGCAGCCTCACGACAGGGATCAACGAGCAGTACTTC.

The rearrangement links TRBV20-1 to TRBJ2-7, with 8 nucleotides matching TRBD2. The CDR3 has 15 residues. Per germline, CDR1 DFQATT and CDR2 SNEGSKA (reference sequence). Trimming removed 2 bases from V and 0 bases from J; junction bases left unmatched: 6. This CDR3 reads CSARKLAASSYEQYF. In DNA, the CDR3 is TGCAGTGCTAGAAAACTAGCGGCGAGCTCCTACGAGCAGTACTTC.

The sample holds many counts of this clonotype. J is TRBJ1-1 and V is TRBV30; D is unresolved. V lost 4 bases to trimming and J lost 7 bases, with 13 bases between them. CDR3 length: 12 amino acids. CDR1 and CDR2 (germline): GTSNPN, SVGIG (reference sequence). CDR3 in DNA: TGTGCCTGGACCCCTTACGGTGATGAAGCTTTCTTT. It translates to CAWTPYGDEAFF.

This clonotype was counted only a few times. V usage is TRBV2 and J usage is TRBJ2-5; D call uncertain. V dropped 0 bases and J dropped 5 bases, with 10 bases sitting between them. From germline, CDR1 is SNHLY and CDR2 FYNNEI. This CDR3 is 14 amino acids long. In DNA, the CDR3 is TGTGCCAGCAGTGAAGCTCTCCGCCTGGAGACCCAGTACTTC. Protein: CASSEALRLETQYF.

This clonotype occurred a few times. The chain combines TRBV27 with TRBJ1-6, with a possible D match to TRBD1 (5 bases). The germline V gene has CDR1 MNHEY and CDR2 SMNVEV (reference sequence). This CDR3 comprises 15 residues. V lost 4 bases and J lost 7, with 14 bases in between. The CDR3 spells CASSWGVRANSPLHF. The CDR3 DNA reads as TGTGCCAGCAGTTGGGGTGTCAGGGCCAATTCACCCCTCCACTTT.

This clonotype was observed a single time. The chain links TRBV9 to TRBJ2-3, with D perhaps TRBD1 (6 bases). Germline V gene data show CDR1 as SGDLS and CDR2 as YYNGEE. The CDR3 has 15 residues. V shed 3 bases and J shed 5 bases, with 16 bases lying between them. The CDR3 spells CASSGGGLIGDTQYF. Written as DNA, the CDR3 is TGTGCCAGCAGCGGAGGGGGTCTCATTGGAGATACGCAGTATTTT.